These 14 T cell receptor beta chains share one sample of origin, sequenced in a study of identical twins. TCRdb reanalysed the 5' RACE reads using MiXCR and keeps one entry per CDR3 protein. Of 400,000 to 650,000 distinct CDR3 sequences listed, 20% to 25% were seen once; the top ten hold 0.8% to 1%. These sequences were also reported in another study, on T cells expressing NK-cell markers.

Sequencing used CD4+ T cells sorted from blood. Receptor source: a woman aged 18-35 years in good health.

The J gene is TRBJ2-5, the V gene TRBV29-1; D is tentatively TRBD1 or TRBD2 (5 bases each). Trimming left V 8 bases short and J 1 base short, with 14 bases between. Germline lookup yields CDR1 SQVTM and CDR2 ANQGSEA. This CDR3 comprises 13 residues. CDR3 residues: CSNRDPGQETQYF. CDR3 nucleotides: TGCAGCAATCGGGACCCCGGCCAAGAGACCCAGTACTTC. The entire variable domain, with the rest obtained from reference TRBV29-1 and TRBJ2-5, is as follows: SAVISQKPSRDICQRGTSLTIQCQVDSQVTMMFWYRQQPGQSLTLIATANQGSEATYESGFVIDKFPISRPNLTFSTLTVSNMSPEDSSIYLCSNRDPGQETQYFGPGTRLLVL.

The rearrangement uses TRBV23-1 and TRBJ1-1, with 12 bases matching TRBD1. TRBV23-1 is an ORF, and what it does is uncertain. This CDR3 has 16 amino acids. V lost 5 bases to trimming and J lost 3 bases; unmatched junction nucleotides: 7. CDR3 protein: CASSYRDRGLYTEAFF. The CDR3 DNA is TGCGCCAGCAGTTACCGGGACAGGGGGCTGTACACTGAAGCTTTCTTT.

V is TRBV4-3 and J is TRBJ2-7; 8 bases are a match to TRBD1. The V and J ends lost 1 base and 5 bases, in that order; junction bases with no gene match: 7. The V gene's germline CDR1 is LGHNA and CDR2 YSLEER. The CDR3 has 15 amino acids. The CDR3 DNA reads as TGCGCCAGCAGCCAAGTCGGTACAGGGGGAAACGAGCAGTACTTC. Translation gives CASSQVGTGGNEQYF.

This clonotype was seen a few times. The rearrangement links TRBV12-3 or TRBV12-4 to TRBJ1-3; D is unresolved. V gave up 6 bases and J gave up 3 bases, with 18 bases separating them. CDR3 length: 16 residues. The CDR3 spells CASSEPGGPRGNTIYF. CDR3 DNA sequence: TGTGCCAGCAGCGAACCGGGAGGACCACGTGGAAACACCATATATTTT.

This clonotype has a count of ten or more. This rearrangement joins TRBV6-1 to TRBJ1-6; D is unclear. Germline loops: CDR1 MNHNS, CDR2 SASEGT. CDR3 length equals 13 residues. V lost 5 bases and J 10 bases, leaving 12 bases between the germline ends. The DNA for the CDR3 is TGTGCCAGCAGTCCCCAGACTTGGTCACCCCTCCACTTT. It is translated as CASSPQTWSPLHF.

The table lists this clonotype with a few counts. The chain recombines TRBV7-2 with TRBJ2-3; D ambiguous. The CDR3 is 14 residues long. Trimming removed 7 bases from V and 2 bases from J, with 13 bases in between. CDR1 SGHTA and CDR2 FQGNSA come from the germline V gene. CDR3 loop: CASMIERNTDTQYF. The CDR3 DNA is TGTGCCAGCATGATAGAGAGGAACACAGATACGCAGTATTTT.

This clonotype was seen ten or more times. The chain has TRBV5-1 and TRBJ2-6; possible D gene TRBD1, 5 bases. The CDR3 loop spans 14 amino acids. Germline V CDR1 and CDR2: SGHRS, YFSETQ. Trimming took off 5 bases at V and 0 bases at J, with 6 bases between the two ends. The CDR3 bases are TGCGCCAGCAGGGACATCTCTGGGGCCAACGTCCTGACTTTC. This gives the protein CASRDISGANVLTF.

This clonotype was observed a handful of times. The rearrangement joins TRBV7-9 to TRBJ1-5, with D maybe TRBD1 (6 bases). Germline V gives CDR1 SEHNR, CDR2 FQNEAQ (reference sequence). The V and J ends lost 6 bases and 4 bases respectively, with 13 bases between them. The CDR3 contains 14 residues. The CDR3: CASSLTGQNQPQHF. Written as DNA, the CDR3 is TGTGCCAGCAGTCTGACAGGACAAAATCAGCCCCAGCATTTT.

CDR3 protein: CSFEGSSTDTQYF. The CDR3 DNA is TGCAGTTTCGAGGGGTCTAGCACAGATACGCAGTATTTT. The gene calls are TRBV20-1 and TRBJ2-3; D assignment may be TRBD1 or TRBD2 (5 bases each). V was shortened by 8 bases and J by 0 bases, with 12 bases between the two germline ends. CDR1 is DFQATT, CDR2 SNEGSKA, per germline (reference sequence). This CDR3 has 13 amino acids.

This clonotype was found a few times. This rearrangement joins TRBV21-1 to TRBJ1-2; TRBD1 is taken as the D call from the table, unchecked against the DNA. TRBV21-1 is labeled a pseudogene. The CDR3 has 15 amino acids. CDR3 nucleotides: TGTGCCAGCAGCATCGGACAGGAATCGGGCTATGGCTACACCTTC. It specifies CASSIGQESGYGYTF.

This clonotype was recorded a few times. The genes are TRBV20-1 and TRBJ1-6; D is perhaps TRBD1 (6 bases). V lost 6 bases and J 10 bases, leaving 13 bases between the germline ends. The CDR3 is made up of 12 amino acids. Germline V gene sequence: CDR1 DFQATT, CDR2 SNEGSKA (reference sequence). The CDR3 sequence is CSATQGGSPLHF. As DNA, the CDR3 is TGCAGTGCCACACAGGGAGGGTCACCCCTCCACTTT.

The genes are TRBV11-2 and TRBJ2-5, with D perhaps matching TRBD1 (5 bases). The V and J ends lost 2 bases and 3 bases respectively, with 7 bases between them. The germline V gene has CDR1 SGHAT and CDR2 FQNNGV. This CDR3 contains 13 residues. The CDR3 nucleotides read TGTGCCAGCAGCTTACAGACAGAAGAGACCCAGTACTTC. The encoded protein is CASSLQTEETQYF.

V is TRBV20-1 and J is TRBJ1-4; D remains ambiguous. CDR1 and CDR2 (germline): DFQATT, SNEGSKA (reference sequence). This CDR3 comprises 11 residues. V was shortened by 2 bases and J by 8 bases, with 6 bases between the two germline ends. The CDR3 here is CSARKGEKLFF. The CDR3 bases are TGCAGTGCTAGAAAGGGCGAAAAACTGTTTTTT.

This clonotype appeared many times. The chain employs TRBV20-1 and TRBJ2-1; perhaps TRBD2 as D (5 bases). V lost 3 bases, J lost 13 bases, and 10 bases lay in between. Germline V lookup: CDR1 DFQATT, CDR2 SNEGSKA (reference sequence). The length of the CDR3 is 10 residues. DNA for the CDR3: TGCAGTGCTAGCTCCGGGAACCAGTTCTTC. Its translation: CSASSGNQFF.